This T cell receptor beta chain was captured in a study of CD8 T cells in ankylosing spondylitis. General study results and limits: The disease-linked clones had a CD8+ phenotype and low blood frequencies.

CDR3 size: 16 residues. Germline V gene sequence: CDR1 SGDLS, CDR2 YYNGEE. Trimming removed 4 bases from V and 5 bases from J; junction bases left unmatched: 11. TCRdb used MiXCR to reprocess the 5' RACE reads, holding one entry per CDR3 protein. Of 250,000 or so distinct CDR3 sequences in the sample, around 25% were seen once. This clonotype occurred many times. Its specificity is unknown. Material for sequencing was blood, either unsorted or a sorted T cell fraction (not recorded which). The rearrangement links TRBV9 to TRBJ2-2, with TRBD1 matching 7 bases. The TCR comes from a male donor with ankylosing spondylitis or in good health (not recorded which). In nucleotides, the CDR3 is TGTGCCAGCAGCCCCCAACCGACAGGGAAGACCGGGGAGCTGTTTTTT. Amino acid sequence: CASSPQPTGKTGELFF. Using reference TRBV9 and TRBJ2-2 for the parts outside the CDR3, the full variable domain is DSGVTQTPKHLITATGQRVTLRCSPRSGDLSVYWYQQSLDQGLQFLIQYYNGEERAKGNILERFSAQQFPDLHSELNLSSLELGDSALYFCASSPQPTGKTGELFFGEGSRLTVL.